This T cell receptor (beta chain) was profiled in a study of T cells after yellow fever vaccination. Study overall: Fractions containing few cells were prepared with SMART-Seq v4 Ultra Low Input. General observations from the study: The study re-detected most primary-vaccination clones after the booster (approximately 96% CD4, roughly 85% CD8). It was the secondary response that reached its peak faster, day 5 versus 15, but it was weaker. Few clonotypes appeared in both CD4 and CD8 compartments.

Trimming shortened V by 0 bases and J by 5 bases, and 10 bases separated the two germline ends. This CDR3 region has 14 residues. Germline V gene lookup returns CDR1 ENHRY and CDR2 SYGVKD. One entry per CDR3 protein results from TCRdb running MiXCR on the 5' RACE reads. Of about 320,000 distinct CDR3 sequences in the sample, about 11% were seen once. On this clonotype itself: The antigen remains undetermined.

This rearrangement joins TRBV10-3 to TRBJ2-5; no clear D gene. This sequence originates from a man between 18 and 29 years old who received the YFV17D yellow fever vaccine. The input for sequencing was CD4+ T cells sorted from PBMCs, taken 45 days after the yellow fever booster vaccination. The CDR3 spells CAISESMNGETQYF. The DNA for the CDR3 is TGTGCCATCAGTGAGTCGATGAATGGGGAGACCCAGTACTTC.